The 14 T cell receptor beta chains given below trace back to one sample, sequenced in a study of blood T cell repertoires in COVID-19. Repertoires were generated with immunoSEQ multiplex PCR, while TCRdb's copy carries only in-frame clones and drops some. Here the sample spans about 230,000 clones, roughly nine tenths being singletons. Material: peripheral blood. The source is a woman aged 18-29 years who had recovered from COVID-19.

This sequence joins TRBV19 and TRBJ2-7, with TRBD2 identical over 10 bases. After removal of 5 bases from V and 0 bases from J, the junction contained 1 base not matched to a gene. The CDR3 has 14 residues. CDR1 and CDR2 from the germline V gene are LNHDA and SQIVND (reference sequence). This CDR3 is CASSWTSGSYEQYF. CDR3 sequence (DNA): TGTGCCAGTAGTTGGACTAGCGGCTCCTACGAGCAGTACTTC.

This chain connects TRBV7-3 to TRBJ2-2; possibly TRBD1 for D (6 bases). Trimming took off 2 bases at V and 7 bases at J, with 11 bases between the two ends. This CDR3 contains 14 residues. Germline V gene data show CDR1 as SGHTA and CDR2 as FQGTGA. CDR3 amino acids: CASSLLTGIGELFF. The CDR3 nucleotides read TGTGCCAGCAGCTTACTAACAGGGATCGGGGAGCTGTTTTTT.

The V and J genes are TRBV14 and TRBJ2-7; D ambiguous. The CDR3 spans 12 residues. Trimming left V 3 bases short and J 3 bases short, with 6 bases between. Germline V lookup: CDR1 SGHDN, CDR2 FVKESK. As DNA, the CDR3 is TGTGCCAGCAGCCAGCCAGACTACGAGCAGTACTTC. Residues: CASSQPDYEQYF.

J is TRBJ2-7 and V is TRBV30; a weak D match, TRBD1 (6 bases). The V gene's germline CDR1 is GTSNPN and CDR2 SVGIG (reference sequence). The CDR3 consists of 13 residues. The germline V and J ends were trimmed by 1 base and 2 bases, with 9 bases remaining between them. CDR3 DNA: TGTGCCTGGAGTGGGACAGTCGCCTACGAGCAGTACTTC. Amino acid sequence: CAWSGTVAYEQYF.

Ten or more counts support this clone. The chain carries TRBV25-1 and TRBJ1-3; 8 bases match TRBD1. V shed 2 bases, J shed 2 bases, and the junction held 2 bases outside the gene matches. CDR3 size: 15 residues. In germline, CDR1 is MGHDK, CDR2 SYGVNS. CDR3 residues: CASSERQGPGNTIYF. In nucleotides, the CDR3 is TGTGCCAGCAGTGAACGACAGGGGCCTGGAAACACCATATATTTT.

The CDR3 region is CASGWARGGRETQYF. The CDR3, as DNA: TGTGCTAGTGGTTGGGCCCGCGGGGGCAGAGAGACCCAGTACTTC. This chain links TRBV12-5 with TRBJ2-5; D is perhaps TRBD2 (7 bases). V shed 4 bases and J shed 4 bases, with 16 bases lying between them. CDR3 size: 15 residues. Germline-derived CDR1 and CDR2 are LGHNT and FRNRAP.

This clone is a singleton in its sample. Other DNA sequences in the sample encode the same CDR3. This chain links TRBV7-2 with TRBJ1-1; 8 bases are shared with TRBD1. The CDR3 has 15 amino acids. Trimming removed 1 base from V and 2 bases from J; junction bases left unmatched: 3. Germline V lookup: CDR1 SGHTA, CDR2 FQGNSA. The CDR3 DNA sequence: TGTGCCAGCAGCTTAGTCCAGGGGGCTAACACTGAAGCTTTCTTT. As protein: CASSLVQGANTEAFF.

This clone was found a few times. The V call is TRBV5-4, the J call TRBJ2-7, with 8 bases lining up with TRBD1. In germline, CDR1 is SGHNT, CDR2 YYREEE (reference sequence). V shed 3 bases, J shed 5 bases, and the junction held 4 bases outside the gene matches. The CDR3 contains 13 residues. The CDR3 region has the DNA TGTGCCAGCAGCTCGATGACAGGGGACGAGCAGTACTTC. Protein product: CASSSMTGDEQYF.

This chain connects TRBV21-1 to TRBJ2-1; TRBD2, the table's D call, was not compared with the DNA. TRBV21-1 is reported as a pseudogene. This CDR3 is 19 amino acids long. The CDR3 reads CASSKVSGQGGLAGYEQFF. The CDR3 coding sequence is TGTGCCAGCAGCAAAGTCAGCGGACAGGGGGGACTAGCGGGTTATGAGCAGTTCTTC.

The genes are TRBV6-5 and TRBJ1-1, with 10 bases lining up with TRBD1. Germline V gene data show CDR1 as MNHEY and CDR2 as SVGAGI. J lost 4 bases, V lost 5 bases, and 7 bases had no gene match. CDR3 length: 15 amino acids. The CDR3 reads CASSMGTGVTTEAFF. CDR3 DNA sequence: TGTGCCAGCAGTATGGGGACAGGGGTGACCACTGAAGCTTTCTTT.

The chain carries TRBV19 and TRBJ1-1, with D unclear. This CDR3 contains 14 residues. Germline V gene lookup returns CDR1 LNHDA and CDR2 SQIVND (reference sequence). Trimming cost V 7 bases and J 5 bases, with 17 bases left between them. Here the CDR3 reads CASKEVTGGTEAFF. The DNA for the CDR3 is TGTGCCAGTAAGGAAGTGACTGGAGGGACTGAAGCTTTCTTT.

This chain connects TRBV19 to TRBJ1-2, with TRBD1 as a possible D gene (6 bases). The CDR3 runs to 12 residues. With 4 bases removed from V and 5 bases from J, the gap between germline ends came to 8 bases. Per the germline V gene, CDR1 is LNHDA and CDR2 is SQIVND (reference sequence). The CDR3 protein is CASSRQGYGYTF. Written as DNA, the CDR3 is TGTGCCAGTAGTAGGCAGGGGTATGGCTACACCTTC. The full variable domain, with the rest looked up from reference TRBV19 and TRBJ1-2, is DGGITQSPKYLFRKEGQNVTLSCEQNLNHDAMYWYRQDPGQGLRLIYYSQIVNDFQKGDIAEGYSVSREKKESFPLTVTSAQKNPTAFYLCASSRQGYGYTFGSGTRLTVV.

Note on this clone: Other DNA sequences in the same sample also yield this CDR3. V is TRBV7-9 and J is TRBJ1-2, with D possibly matching TRBD1 (5 bases). This CDR3 region has 15 residues. Germline V CDR1 and CDR2: SEHNR, FQNEAQ (reference sequence). With 1 base removed from V and 3 bases from J, the gap between germline ends came to 12 bases. The CDR3 DNA reads as TGTGCCAGCAGCTTAGGAGTGGGGCAGGACTATGGCTACACCTTC. Its translation is CASSLGVGQDYGYTF. Using reference TRBV7-9 and TRBJ1-2 for the parts outside the CDR3, the full variable domain is DTGVSQNPRHKITKRGQNVTFRCDPISEHNRLYWYRQTLGQGPEFLTYFQNEAQLEKSRLLSDRFSAERPKGSFSTLEIQRTEQGDSAMYLCASSLGVGQDYGYTFGSGTRLTVV.

The V and J genes are TRBV2 and TRBJ1-6; unclear D gene. CDR1 SNHLY and CDR2 FYNNEI come from the germline V gene. Trimming took off 11 bases at V and 4 bases at J, with 12 bases between the two ends. The CDR3 has 13 amino acids. CDR3 sequence reads: CACRESYNSPLHF. The CDR3 bases are TGTGCCTGCCGGGAGTCTTATAATTCACCCCTCCACTTT.